This TCR beta chain originates from a study of blood T cell repertoires in COVID-19. V dropped 0 bases and J dropped 4 bases, with 14 bases sitting between them. The germline V gene encodes CDR1 SGDLS and CDR2 YYNGEE. There are 16 residues in the CDR3. A Seattle source enrolled patients during active infection and followed them longitudinally. In the study's own analysis: Nucleated cell number was recorded as an estimate derived from reference gene primer amplification. Profiling relied on immunoSEQ multiplex PCR, and the TCRdb table lists in-frame clones only, not all of them. The D gene and trimming were derived from the DNA, and the V and J assignments and clone size from that table. The table has hundreds of thousands of clones, almost 85% seen once.

The gene calls are TRBV9 and TRBJ1-3, with D tentatively TRBD1 (5 bases). Sequenced: peripheral blood. The TCR originated in a man aged 45 to 65 with COVID-19, enrolled during active disease. The CDR3 DNA sequence: TGTGCCAGCAGCGTAGAGTTTTCCAGGGTAGGAAACACCATATATTTT. This sequence encodes CASSVEFSRVGNTIYF.